The table lists the clone carrying this T cell receptor beta chain with many counts. Regions amplified from RNA transcripts were the TCR beta CDR3 regions. The HTBI set primed first-round TCR CDR3 RT-PCR. TCRdb recomputed calls from the multiplex PCR reads with MiXCR, one row per CDR3 protein. The sample includes hundreds of thousands of distinct CDR3 sequences, 14% of them seen just once. The entry originates in a study of T cells in Graves' hyperthyroidism and ophthalmopathy. This CDR3 has 16 amino acids. Per germline, CDR1 KGHDR and CDR2 SFDVKD. The J segment lost 5 bases and the V segment lost 4 bases, leaving 8 bases of the junction unmatched.

Source material: blood. The V gene is TRBV24-1, the J gene TRBJ2-1, with 9 bases aligning to TRBD1. The receptor was isolated from a woman in her twenties or thirties with Graves' hyperthyroidism that later progressed to Graves' ophthalmopathy. Here the CDR3 reads CATSDPGQGNHNEQFF. Here the CDR3 DNA reads TGTGCCACCAGTGACCCGGGACAGGGAAACCACAATGAGCAGTTCTTC.